A selection of T cell receptor beta chains follows, all from one sample in a study of blood T cell repertoires in COVID-19. Only in-frame clones appear in the TCRdb table, and some are missing; sequencing was by immunoSEQ multiplex PCR. The sample consists of 120,000 or so clones, 70% to 85% of them appearing once. Sequences were obtained from peripheral blood. The source of these receptors is a woman aged 50 to 60 with acute or convalescent COVID-19. CDR3s include the opening cysteine and the closing phenylalanine or tryptophan. The D gene is left open where the match is weak. The listing skips clone size in some rows; elsewhere it reads once, few, many or a size class.

v_call,d_call,clone_size,j_call,cdr3_aa,cdr3_nt
TRBV5-1,NA,NA,TRBJ1-2,CASSLRLNYGYTF,TGCGCCAGCAGCCTCCGTTTGAACTATGGCTACACCTTC
TRBV6-4,NA,NA,TRBJ2-3,CASSEKRRRPSTDTQYF,TGTGCCAGCAGTGAGAAGAGGCGGCGTCCCAGCACAGATACGCAGTATTTT
TRBV18,TRBD1,once,TRBJ1-1,CASSPVDRAEAFF,TGTGCCAGCTCACCCGTTGACAGGGCTGAAGCTTTCTTT
TRBV12-3/TRBV12-4,NA,NA,TRBJ1-1,CASSPGRGEAFF,TGTGCCAGCAGTCCGGGGAGGGGTGAAGCTTTCTTT
TRBV12-3/TRBV12-4,TRBD1,NA,TRBJ2-2,CASTPQGTGELFF,TGTGCCAGCACCCCACAGGGGACCGGGGAGCTGTTTTTT
TRBV5-4,TRBD2,NA,TRBJ2-7,CASSSIAGTTYEQYF,TGTGCCAGCAGCTCTATAGCGGGGACGACCTACGAGCAGTACTTC
TRBV29-1,NA,once,TRBJ1-4,CSVLGGDEKLFF,TGCAGCGTACTCGGAGGGGACGAAAAACTGTTTTTT
TRBV19,NA,once,TRBJ2-3,CASSTRDTAVTDTQYF,TGTGCCAGTAGTACTCGGGACACCGCTGTCACAGATACGCAGTATTTT
TRBV18,TRBD1,NA,TRBJ2-7,CASSREQGLDEQYF,TGTGCCAGCTCTCGGGAACAGGGGCTCGACGAGCAGTACTTC
TRBV7-9,TRBD2,NA,TRBJ2-1,CASSHDGSGSGGSYNEQFF,TGTGCCAGCAGCCACGACGGGTCGGGTAGCGGGGGCTCCTACAATGAGCAGTTCTTC
TRBV5-1,TRBD1,NA,TRBJ1-6,CASSLGDRTSPLHF,TGCGCCAGCAGCTTGGGGGACAGGACTTCACCCCTCCACTTT
TRBV3-1/TRBV3-2,NA,few,TRBJ2-7,CASSRGTYSYEQYF,TGTGCCAGCAGCCGCGGGACTTACTCCTACGAGCAGTACTTC
TRBV6-4,NA,once,TRBJ2-1,CATSLEETSYNEQFF,TGTGCCACCTCCCTCGAAGAAACTTCCTACAATGAGCAGTTCTTC
TRBV5-5,NA,NA,TRBJ2-7,CASSFPGYPSYEQYF,TGTGCCAGCAGCTTCCCGGGTTATCCCTCCTACGAGCAGTACTTC
TRBV25-1,TRBD1,NA,TRBJ1-2,CASSDGQGAYGYTF,TGTGCCAGCAGTGATGGCCAGGGGGCTTATGGCTACACCTTC
TRBV6-1,NA,NA,TRBJ1-3,CASSAPDGGGTGNTIYF,TGTGCCAGCAGTGCCCCGGATGGGGGAGGTACTGGAAACACCATATATTTT
TRBV7-9,TRBD2,few,TRBJ2-1,CASRLSGGAGYNEQFF,TGTGCCAGCAGGTTAAGCGGGGGGGCCGGCTACAATGAGCAGTTCTTC
TRBV4-1,TRBD1,NA,TRBJ1-1,CASSPHPSGTGGGATEAFF,TGCGCCAGCAGCCCGCACCCTTCCGGGACAGGCGGTGGGGCCACTGAAGCTTTCTTT
TRBV18,NA,NA,TRBJ1-6,CASSPAGYNSPLHF,TGTGCCAGCTCACCAGCAGGATATAATTCACCCCTCCACTTT
TRBV12-3/TRBV12-4,NA,NA,TRBJ1-1,CASSPDMTEAFF,TGTGCCAGCAGCCCAGATATGACTGAAGCTTTCTTT
TRBV19,TRBD1,NA,TRBJ2-1,CASNPGQGIYEQFF,TGTGCCAGTAATCCGGGACAGGGTATTTATGAGCAGTTCTTC
TRBV6-6,NA,NA,TRBJ1-1,CASSYSGGTEAFF,TGTGCCAGCAGTTACTCCGGAGGGACTGAAGCTTTCTTT
TRBV7-2,NA,NA,TRBJ2-7,CASSPTGLLDYEQYF,TGTGCCAGCAGCCCAACAGGGTTACTAGACTACGAGCAGTACTTC
TRBV11-2,NA,NA,TRBJ2-1,CASSPNYNEQFF,TGTGCCAGCAGCCCCAATTACAATGAGCAGTTCTTC
TRBV29-1,NA,NA,TRBJ2-3,CSVKIADTQYF,TGCAGCGTTAAGATAGCGGATACGCAGTATTTT
TRBV19,TRBD1,once,TRBJ1-1,CASRTGGWGTEAFF,TGTGCCAGTAGGACAGGGGGCTGGGGCACTGAAGCTTTCTTT
TRBV6-1,TRBD2,once,TRBJ2-1,CASSDWRGTYNEQFF,TGTGCCAGCAGTGATTGGCGGGGGACCTACAATGAGCAGTTCTTC
TRBV7-3,NA,NA,TRBJ1-1,CASSLSGETEAFF,TGTGCCAGCAGCTTGTCCGGGGAGACTGAAGCTTTCTTT
TRBV7-2,NA,NA,TRBJ1-6,CASSPVPAGLDSPLHF,TGTGCCAGCAGCCCCGTTCCGGCAGGATTGGATTCACCCCTCCACTTT
TRBV4-1,NA,NA,TRBJ1-2,CASRGGQTNYGYTF,TGCGCCAGCAGAGGTGGACAGACTAACTATGGCTACACCTTC
TRBV9,NA,NA,TRBJ2-3,CASSYRQDNTDTQYF,TGTGCCAGCAGCTATCGACAGGACAACACAGATACGCAGTATTTT
TRBV2,NA,NA,TRBJ1-2,CASSVTETYGYTF,TGTGCCAGCAGTGTAACAGAAACCTATGGCTACACCTTC
TRBV19,TRBD1,NA,TRBJ1-2,CASDGQGPYYGYTF,TGTGCCAGCGACGGACAGGGGCCATACTATGGCTACACCTTC
TRBV6-4,NA,NA,TRBJ2-3,CASSDRDTQYF,TGTGCCAGCAGTGACCGGGATACGCAGTATTTT
TRBV7-6,NA,NA,TRBJ1-4,CASSLGQGNEKLFF,TGTGCCAGCAGCTTAGGGCAGGGGAATGAAAAACTGTTTTTT
TRBV28,NA,NA,TRBJ1-1,CASSGAGYTEAFF,TGTGCCAGCAGTGGGGCAGGGTACACTGAAGCTTTCTTT
TRBV4-2,TRBD1,NA,TRBJ1-5,CASSQQTGTEQPQHF,TGTGCCAGCAGCCAACAGACCGGGACAGAACAGCCCCAGCATTTT
TRBV11-3,NA,NA,TRBJ2-1,CASSLESSGNEQFF,TGTGCCAGCAGCTTAGAAAGCTCGGGTAATGAGCAGTTCTTC
TRBV19,NA,once,TRBJ1-4,CASSIKLPLDRINEKLFF,TGTGCCAGTAGTATAAAATTACCCCTCGACAGGATTAATGAAAAACTGTTTTTT
TRBV30,TRBD1,NA,TRBJ1-2,CAWSAWGPGGDGYTF,TGTGCCTGGAGTGCCTGGGGTCCAGGGGGCGATGGCTACACCTTC
TRBV15,TRBD1,NA,TRBJ1-4,CATSRVTGEEKLFF,TGTGCCACCAGCAGAGTGACAGGGGAAGAAAAACTGTTTTTT
TRBV7-2,NA,NA,TRBJ2-7,CASSLARGYEQYF,TGTGCCAGCAGCTTAGCGAGAGGGTACGAGCAGTACTTC
TRBV19,TRBD1,NA,TRBJ2-2,CASSMLTGTSGELFF,TGTGCCAGTAGTATGTTGACAGGGACGAGCGGGGAGCTGTTTTTT
TRBV6-6,TRBD1,NA,TRBJ1-5,CASNTGGNQPQHF,TGTGCCAGCAATACAGGGGGCAATCAGCCCCAGCATTTT
TRBV19,TRBD2,NA,TRBJ2-3,CASETSGYTDTQYF,TGTGCCAGTGAAACTAGCGGGTACACAGATACGCAGTATTTT
TRBV5-1,TRBD1,NA,TRBJ2-3,CASSLGTGNGDTQYF,TGCGCCAGCAGCTTGGGGACAGGGAATGGAGATACGCAGTATTTT
TRBV18,TRBD1,NA,TRBJ1-2,CASAVTGEGYTF,TGTGCCAGCGCCGTAACAGGGGAAGGCTACACCTTC